These T cell receptor beta chains were read from a single sample in a study of blood T cell repertoires in COVID-19. Using immunoSEQ multiplex PCR, the repertoire was profiled, and TCRdb retains in-frame clones only, with some absent. This table holds around 150,000 clones, under 85% found once. Source material: peripheral blood. These receptor sequences come from a man aged 65-85 years with acute or convalescent COVID-19. The CDR3 runs from the conserved cysteine through the conserved F or W. D genes are given only for firm matches. A clone size is listed for some rows: how often the clone was seen (once, few, many), or a class if it is expanded.

V gene: TRBV6-5
J gene: TRBJ1-2
D gene: -
clone size: few
CDR3 protein: CASSYGVQGRGYTF
CDR3 DNA: TGTGCCAGCAGTTACGGGGTACAGGGTCGCGGCTACACCTTC

V gene: TRBV5-1
J gene: TRBJ2-7
D gene: TRBD2
clone size: few
CDR3 protein: CASSGSSGPSGEQYF
CDR3 DNA: TGCGCCAGCAGCGGATCTAGCGGACCTTCTGGCGAGCAGTACTTC

V gene: TRBV10-3
J gene: TRBJ2-1
D gene: TRBD1
clone size: -
CDR3 protein: CAIRAGTGGNEQFF
CDR3 DNA: TGTGCCATCAGAGCCGGGACAGGGGGCAATGAGCAGTTCTTC

V gene: TRBV9
J gene: TRBJ2-1
D gene: TRBD1
clone size: -
CDR3 protein: CASSVEVRGLVYNEQFF
CDR3 DNA: TGTGCCAGCAGCGTAGAAGTCAGGGGGCTAGTTTACAATGAGCAGTTCTTC

V gene: TRBV7-9
J gene: TRBJ2-5
D gene: TRBD2
clone size: few
CDR3 protein: CASSFGRGGQETQYF
CDR3 DNA: TGTGCCAGCAGCTTTGGGCGGGGGGGTCAAGAGACCCAGTACTTC

V gene: TRBV10-3
J gene: TRBJ2-2
D gene: TRBD2
clone size: -
CDR3 protein: CATHPNAGEVGGELFF
CDR3 DNA: TGTGCCACCCATCCTAATGCGGGAGAAGTTGGCGGGGAGCTGTTTTTT

V gene: TRBV9
J gene: TRBJ2-4
D gene: -
clone size: -
CDR3 protein: CASSTTLAKNIQYF
CDR3 DNA: TGTGCCAGCAGCACGACACTAGCCAAAAACATTCAGTACTTC

V gene: TRBV5-1
J gene: TRBJ1-4
D gene: -
clone size: -
CDR3 protein: CASSPAGTATNEKLFF
CDR3 DNA: TGCGCCAGCAGCCCTGCCGGTACGGCAACTAATGAAAAACTGTTTTTT

V gene: TRBV18
J gene: TRBJ1-1
D gene: -
clone size: -
CDR3 protein: CASSPRESSRGSNTEAFF
CDR3 DNA: TGTGCCAGCTCACCCAGAGAGAGTTCCAGGGGTTCTAACACTGAAGCTTTCTTT

V gene: TRBV6-5
J gene: TRBJ1-3
D gene: -
clone size: -
CDR3 protein: CASSYDDRSGNTIYF
CDR3 DNA: TGTGCCAGCAGTTACGACGACAGAAGTGGAAACACCATATATTTT

V gene: TRBV5-1
J gene: TRBJ2-1
D gene: TRBD2
clone size: -
CDR3 protein: CASRPSGDSYNEQFF
CDR3 DNA: TGCGCCAGCAGACCTAGCGGGGACTCCTACAATGAGCAGTTCTTC

V gene: TRBV2
J gene: TRBJ1-4
D gene: -
clone size: -
CDR3 protein: CASTITVLNEKLFF
CDR3 DNA: TGTGCCAGCACAATAACGGTGCTTAATGAAAAACTGTTTTTT

V gene: TRBV6-5
J gene: TRBJ1-2
D gene: TRBD1
clone size: once
CDR3 protein: CASRNAGGNYGYTF
CDR3 DNA: TGTGCCAGCAGAAACGCAGGGGGCAACTATGGCTACACCTTC

V gene: TRBV18
J gene: TRBJ1-3
D gene: TRBD1
clone size: -
CDR3 protein: CASSPLGLGQSFSGNTIYF
CDR3 DNA: TGTGCCAGCTCACCTTTGGGACTGGGACAGAGTTTCTCTGGAAACACCATATATTTT

V gene: TRBV2
J gene: TRBJ1-1
D gene: TRBD1
clone size: few
CDR3 protein: CASTLGQGSGGTEAFF
CDR3 DNA: TGTGCCAGCACGTTGGGACAGGGTAGTGGTGGCACTGAAGCTTTCTTT

V gene: TRBV6-2/TRBV6-3
J gene: TRBJ1-5
D gene: -
clone size: -
CDR3 protein: CASSLQGQPQHF
CDR3 DNA: TGTGCCAGCAGCCTACAGGGTCAGCCCCAGCATTTT

V gene: TRBV7-2
J gene: TRBJ2-3
D gene: -
clone size: -
CDR3 protein: CASSLSGADTQYF
CDR3 DNA: TGTGCCAGCAGCTTATCGGGAGCAGATACGCAGTATTTT

V gene: TRBV6-5
J gene: TRBJ2-3
D gene: -
clone size: few
CDR3 protein: CASSYSAHKDTQYF
CDR3 DNA: TGTGCCAGCAGTTACTCAGCGCACAAGGATACGCAGTATTTT

V gene: TRBV6-8
J gene: TRBJ2-7
D gene: -
clone size: -
CDR3 protein: CASSPPRYEQYF
CDR3 DNA: TGTGCCAGCAGCCCCCCCCGCTACGAGCAGTACTTC

V gene: TRBV14
J gene: TRBJ1-1
D gene: TRBD1
clone size: -
CDR3 protein: CASRPQGAQTTEAFF
CDR3 DNA: TGTGCCAGCAGGCCTCAGGGGGCGCAGACGACTGAAGCTTTCTTT

V gene: TRBV10-3
J gene: TRBJ1-1
D gene: -
clone size: -
CDR3 protein: CANTRDWNTEAFF
CDR3 DNA: TGTGCCAACACCCGGGACTGGAACACTGAAGCTTTCTTT

V gene: TRBV11-2
J gene: TRBJ2-1
D gene: TRBD2
clone size: -
CDR3 protein: CASSLAHSGGDEQFF
CDR3 DNA: TGTGCCAGCAGCTTAGCCCATAGCGGGGGGGATGAGCAGTTCTTC

V gene: TRBV19
J gene: TRBJ1-1
D gene: TRBD1
clone size: -
CDR3 protein: CASTQQGAGNTEAFF
CDR3 DNA: TGTGCCAGTACACAACAGGGGGCGGGGAACACTGAAGCTTTCTTT

V gene: TRBV11-1
J gene: TRBJ2-2
D gene: -
clone size: once
CDR3 protein: CASSAYTGELFF
CDR3 DNA: TGTGCCAGCAGCGCCTATACCGGGGAGCTGTTTTTT

V gene: TRBV2
J gene: TRBJ1-2
D gene: -
clone size: -
CDR3 protein: CASVWTPNYGYTF
CDR3 DNA: TGTGCCAGCGTATGGACACCGAACTATGGCTACACCTTC

V gene: TRBV5-1
J gene: TRBJ2-1
D gene: TRBD2
clone size: -
CDR3 protein: CASSGGTRQNEQFF
CDR3 DNA: TGCGCCAGCAGCGGCGGGACTAGGCAGAATGAGCAGTTCTTC

V gene: TRBV24-1
J gene: TRBJ1-1
D gene: TRBD1
clone size: -
CDR3 protein: CATSDAPGTANTEAFF
CDR3 DNA: TGTGCCACCAGTGATGCTCCCGGGACAGCGAACACTGAAGCTTTCTTT

V gene: TRBV6-2/TRBV6-3
J gene: TRBJ2-3
D gene: -
clone size: once
CDR3 protein: CASSYFGVMTDTQYF
CDR3 DNA: TGTGCCAGCAGTTACTTCGGGGTTATGACAGATACGCAGTATTTT

V gene: TRBV27
J gene: TRBJ2-7
D gene: -
clone size: -
CDR3 protein: CASSPRVGVPSEQYF
CDR3 DNA: TGTGCCAGTTCTCCCCGAGTAGGAGTCCCCAGCGAGCAGTACTTC

V gene: TRBV5-4
J gene: TRBJ2-5
D gene: -
clone size: once
CDR3 protein: CASSLGSQETQYF
CDR3 DNA: TGTGCCAGCAGCTTGGGTTCTCAAGAGACCCAGTACTTC

V gene: TRBV19
J gene: TRBJ2-1
D gene: -
clone size: -
CDR3 protein: CASSILSASYNEQFF
CDR3 DNA: TGTGCCAGTAGTATACTGAGCGCCTCCTACAATGAGCAGTTCTTC

V gene: TRBV11-3
J gene: TRBJ2-5
D gene: TRBD2
clone size: -
CDR3 protein: CASSLDPNREGRETQYF
CDR3 DNA: TGTGCCAGCAGCTTAGACCCTAACCGGGAGGGCCGGGAGACCCAGTACTTC

V gene: TRBV27
J gene: TRBJ1-5
D gene: -
clone size: -
CDR3 protein: CASSISRRYSNQPQHF
CDR3 DNA: TGTGCCAGCAGTATAAGCCGCAGGTATAGCAATCAGCCCCAGCATTTT

V gene: TRBV11-3
J gene: TRBJ1-6
D gene: TRBD1
clone size: -
CDR3 protein: CASSSRDSSPLHF
CDR3 DNA: TGTGCCAGCAGCAGCAGGGACAGTTCACCCCTCCACTTT

V gene: TRBV29-1
J gene: TRBJ2-1
D gene: TRBD2
clone size: -
CDR3 protein: CSVFSGSGYYNEQFF
CDR3 DNA: TGCAGCGTTTTTAGCGGGAGTGGGTACTACAATGAGCAGTTCTTC

V gene: TRBV6-5
J gene: TRBJ1-4
D gene: -
clone size: -
CDR3 protein: CASGSGGEKLFF
CDR3 DNA: TGTGCCAGCGGATCGGGTGGAGAAAAACTGTTTTTT

V gene: TRBV7-8
J gene: TRBJ2-5
D gene: TRBD2
clone size: once
CDR3 protein: CASSPQSQTSRETQYF
CDR3 DNA: TGTGCCAGCAGCCCCCAAAGCCAGACTAGCCGAGAGACCCAGTACTTC

V gene: TRBV28
J gene: TRBJ1-5
D gene: TRBD1
clone size: -
CDR3 protein: CASSPPGQSNQPQHF
CDR3 DNA: TGTGCCAGCAGTCCCCCGGGACAGAGCAATCAGCCCCAGCATTTT

V gene: TRBV5-1
J gene: TRBJ2-1
D gene: TRBD1
clone size: once
CDR3 protein: CASSTDRRNEQFF
CDR3 DNA: TGCGCCAGCAGCACGGACAGGCGGAATGAGCAGTTCTTC

V gene: TRBV9
J gene: TRBJ1-2
D gene: -
clone size: -
CDR3 protein: CASSLDLLGTRDGYTF
CDR3 DNA: TGTGCCAGCAGCCTTGATTTACTCGGGACAAGAGATGGCTACACCTTC

V gene: TRBV28
J gene: TRBJ1-2
D gene: -
clone size: -
CDR3 protein: CASSTGTNYGYTF
CDR3 DNA: TGTGCCAGCAGCACCGGGACTAACTATGGCTACACCTTC

V gene: TRBV6-5
J gene: TRBJ1-1
D gene: -
clone size: -
CDR3 protein: CASSYGAYTEAFF
CDR3 DNA: TGTGCCAGCAGCTATGGGGCTTACACTGAAGCTTTCTTT

V gene: TRBV5-6
J gene: TRBJ2-2
D gene: -
clone size: -
CDR3 protein: CASSWAGGRTGELFF
CDR3 DNA: TGTGCCAGCAGCTGGGCAGGGGGGCGCACCGGGGAGCTGTTTTTT

V gene: TRBV18
J gene: TRBJ2-1
D gene: -
clone size: -
CDR3 protein: CASSPGQGQFF
CDR3 DNA: TGTGCCAGCTCACCAGGGCAGGGTCAGTTCTTC

V gene: TRBV5-1
J gene: TRBJ2-3
D gene: -
clone size: -
CDR3 protein: CASSLYRRYTDTQYF
CDR3 DNA: TGCGCCAGCAGCTTGTATAGGAGGTACACAGATACGCAGTATTTT

V gene: TRBV5-1
J gene: TRBJ1-2
D gene: TRBD1
clone size: -
CDR3 protein: CASSWNTGEGYGYTF
CDR3 DNA: TGCGCCAGCAGCTGGAATACAGGGGAAGGCTATGGCTACACCTTC

V gene: TRBV24-1
J gene: TRBJ1-5
D gene: -
clone size: -
CDR3 protein: CATSDPGREMDQPQHF
CDR3 DNA: TGTGCCACCAGTGACCCGGGCAGGGAAATGGATCAGCCCCAGCATTTT